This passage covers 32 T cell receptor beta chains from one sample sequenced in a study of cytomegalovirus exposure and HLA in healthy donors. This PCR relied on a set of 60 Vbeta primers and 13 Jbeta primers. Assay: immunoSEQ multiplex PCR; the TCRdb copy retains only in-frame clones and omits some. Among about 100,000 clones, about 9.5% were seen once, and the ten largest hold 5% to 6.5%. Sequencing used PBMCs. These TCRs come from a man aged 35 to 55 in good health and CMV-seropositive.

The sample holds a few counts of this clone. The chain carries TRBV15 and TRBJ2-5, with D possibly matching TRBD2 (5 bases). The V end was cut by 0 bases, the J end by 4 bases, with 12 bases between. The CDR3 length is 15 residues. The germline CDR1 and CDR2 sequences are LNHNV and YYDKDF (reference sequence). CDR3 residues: CATSRDIQRRETQYF. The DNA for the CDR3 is TGTGCCACCAGCAGAGATATTCAGCGGCGAGAGACCCAGTACTTC.

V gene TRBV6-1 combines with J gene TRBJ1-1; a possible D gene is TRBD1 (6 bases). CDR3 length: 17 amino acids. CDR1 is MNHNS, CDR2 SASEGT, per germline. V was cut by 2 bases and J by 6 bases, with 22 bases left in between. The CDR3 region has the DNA TGTGCCAGCAGTGAAACGGTCTCTCTAGGGCAGGGGTCTGAAGCTTTCTTT. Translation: CASSETVSLGQGSEAFF.

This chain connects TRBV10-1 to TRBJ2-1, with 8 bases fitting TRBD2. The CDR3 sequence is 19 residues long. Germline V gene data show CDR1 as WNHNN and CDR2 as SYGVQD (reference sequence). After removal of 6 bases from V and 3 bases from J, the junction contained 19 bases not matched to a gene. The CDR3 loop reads CASSTETSPGTRDYNEQFF. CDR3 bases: TGCGCCAGCAGCACGGAAACTTCTCCCGGGACTAGAGACTACAATGAGCAGTTCTTC.

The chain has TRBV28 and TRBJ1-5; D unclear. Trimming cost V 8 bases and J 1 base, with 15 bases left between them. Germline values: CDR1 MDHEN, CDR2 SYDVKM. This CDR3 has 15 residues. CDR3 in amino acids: CASVTPGVSNQPQHF. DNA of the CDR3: TGTGCCAGCGTCACCCCCGGGGTGAGCAATCAGCCCCAGCATTTT.

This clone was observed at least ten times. CDR3 protein: CASSAGHVGTDTQYF. As DNA, the CDR3 is TGTGCCAGCAGCGCGGGGCACGTGGGCACAGATACGCAGTATTTT. This chain connects TRBV7-3 to TRBJ2-3; D perhaps matches TRBD2 (6 bases). Germline values: CDR1 SGHTA, CDR2 FQGTGA. V was clipped by 5 bases and J by 1 base, with 13 bases between them. CDR3 length: 15 residues.

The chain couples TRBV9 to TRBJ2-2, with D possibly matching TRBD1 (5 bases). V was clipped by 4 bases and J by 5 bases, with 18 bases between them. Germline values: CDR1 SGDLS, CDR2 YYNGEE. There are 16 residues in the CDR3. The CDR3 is CASSPRSMGLTGELFF. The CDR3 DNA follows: TGTGCCAGCAGCCCTCGCTCAATGGGGCTTACCGGGGAGCTGTTTTTT.

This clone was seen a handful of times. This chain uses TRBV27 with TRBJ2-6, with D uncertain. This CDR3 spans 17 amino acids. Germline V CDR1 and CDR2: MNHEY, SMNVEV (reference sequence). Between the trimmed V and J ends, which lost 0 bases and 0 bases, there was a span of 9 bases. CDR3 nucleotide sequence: TGTGCCAGCAGTTTATCCCCCCTACGCTCTGGGGCCAACGTCCTGACTTTC. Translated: CASSLSPLRSGANVLTF.

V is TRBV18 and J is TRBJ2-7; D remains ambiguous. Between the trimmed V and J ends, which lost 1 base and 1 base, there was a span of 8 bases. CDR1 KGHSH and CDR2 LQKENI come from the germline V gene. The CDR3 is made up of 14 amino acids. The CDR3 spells CASSPRPDSYEQYF. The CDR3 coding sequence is TGTGCCAGCTCACCACGGCCCGATTCCTACGAGCAGTACTTC.

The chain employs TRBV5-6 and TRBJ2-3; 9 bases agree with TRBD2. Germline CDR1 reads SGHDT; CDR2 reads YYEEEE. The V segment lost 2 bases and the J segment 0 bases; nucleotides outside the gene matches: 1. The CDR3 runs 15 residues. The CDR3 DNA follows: TGTGCCAGCAGCTTCGCGGGAGGGAGCACAGATACGCAGTATTTT. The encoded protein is CASSFAGGSTDTQYF.

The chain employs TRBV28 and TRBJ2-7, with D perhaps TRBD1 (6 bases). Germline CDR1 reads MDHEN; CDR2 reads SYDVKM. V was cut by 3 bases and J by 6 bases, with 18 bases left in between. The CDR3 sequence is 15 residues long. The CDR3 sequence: CASSFRGLKGGEQYF. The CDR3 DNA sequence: TGTGCCAGCAGTTTCCGGGGCCTAAAAGGGGGCGAGCAGTACTTC. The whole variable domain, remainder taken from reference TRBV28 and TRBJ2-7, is DVKVTQSSRYLVKRTGEKVFLECVQDMDHENMFWYRQDPGLGLRLIYFSYDVKMKEKGDIPEGYSVSREKKERFSLILESASTNQTSMYLCASSFRGLKGGEQYFGPGTRLTVT.

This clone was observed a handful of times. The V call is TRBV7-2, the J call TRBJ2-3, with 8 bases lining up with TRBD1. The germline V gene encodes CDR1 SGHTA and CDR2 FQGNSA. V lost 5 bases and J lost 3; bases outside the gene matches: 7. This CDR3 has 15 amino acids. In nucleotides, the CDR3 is TGTGCCAGCAGCCAGGGGGCGAGGGGGACAGATACGCAGTATTTT. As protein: CASSQGARGTDTQYF.

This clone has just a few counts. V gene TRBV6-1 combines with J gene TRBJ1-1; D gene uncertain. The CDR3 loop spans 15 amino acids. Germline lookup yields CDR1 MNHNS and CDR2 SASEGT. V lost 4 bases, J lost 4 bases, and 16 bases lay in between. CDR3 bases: TGTGCCAGCAGTGCCCCGGGAAGGGCGGGCACTGAAGCTTTCTTT. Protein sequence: CASSAPGRAGTEAFF.

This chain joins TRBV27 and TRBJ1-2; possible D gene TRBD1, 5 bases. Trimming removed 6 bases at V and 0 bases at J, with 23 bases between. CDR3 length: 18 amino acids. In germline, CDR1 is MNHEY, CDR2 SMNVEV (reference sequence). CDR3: CASSRFPPRDEANYGYTF. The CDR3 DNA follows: TGTGCCAGCAGCCGGTTCCCCCCCAGGGATGAAGCTAACTATGGCTACACCTTC.

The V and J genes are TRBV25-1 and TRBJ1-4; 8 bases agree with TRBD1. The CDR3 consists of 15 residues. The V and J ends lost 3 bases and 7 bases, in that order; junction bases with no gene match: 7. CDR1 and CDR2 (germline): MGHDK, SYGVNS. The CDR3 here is CASSDGQGGGEKLFF. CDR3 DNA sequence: TGTGCCAGCAGTGATGGACAGGGAGGTGGTGAAAAACTGTTTTTT. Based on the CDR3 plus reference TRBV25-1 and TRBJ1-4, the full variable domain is EADIYQTPRYLVIGTGKKITLECSQTMGHDKMYWYQQDPGMELHLIHYSYGVNSTEKGDLSSESTVSRIRTEHFPLTLESARPSHTSQYLCASSDGQGGGEKLFFGSGTQLSVL.

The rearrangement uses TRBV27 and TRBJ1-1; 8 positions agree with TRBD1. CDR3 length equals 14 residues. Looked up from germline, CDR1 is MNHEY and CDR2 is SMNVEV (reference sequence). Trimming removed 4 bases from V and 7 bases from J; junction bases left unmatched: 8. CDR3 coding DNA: TGTGCCAGCAGTTCCTGGGGACAGGAAGGTGAAGCTTTCTTT. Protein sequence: CASSSWGQEGEAFF.

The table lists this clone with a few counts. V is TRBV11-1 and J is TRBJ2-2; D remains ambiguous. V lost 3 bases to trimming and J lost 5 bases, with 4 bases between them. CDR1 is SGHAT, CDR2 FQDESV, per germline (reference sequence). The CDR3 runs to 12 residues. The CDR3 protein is CASSFSTGELFF. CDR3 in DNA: TGTGCCAGCAGCTTTTCGACCGGGGAGCTGTTTTTT.

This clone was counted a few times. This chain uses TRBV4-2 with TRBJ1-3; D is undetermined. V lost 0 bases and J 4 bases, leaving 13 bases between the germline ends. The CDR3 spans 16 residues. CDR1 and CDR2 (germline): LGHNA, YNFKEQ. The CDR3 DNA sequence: TGTGCCAGCAGCCAAGATCTTGTCCCGGGGGGAAACACCATATATTTT. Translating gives CASSQDLVPGGNTIYF.

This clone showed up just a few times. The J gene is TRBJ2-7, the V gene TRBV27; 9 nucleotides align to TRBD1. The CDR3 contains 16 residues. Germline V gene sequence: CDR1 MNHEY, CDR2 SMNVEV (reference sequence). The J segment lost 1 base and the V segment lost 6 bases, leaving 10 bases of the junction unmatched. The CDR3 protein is CASRRPGQGRSYEQYF. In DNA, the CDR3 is TGTGCCAGCAGGCGTCCGGGACAGGGACGATCCTACGAGCAGTACTTC.

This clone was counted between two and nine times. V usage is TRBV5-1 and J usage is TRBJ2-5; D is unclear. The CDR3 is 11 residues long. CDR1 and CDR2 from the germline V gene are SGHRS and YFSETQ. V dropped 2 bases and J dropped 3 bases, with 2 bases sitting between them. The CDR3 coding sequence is TGCGCCAGCAGCTTCGAAGAGACCCAGTACTTC. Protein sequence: CASSFEETQYF.

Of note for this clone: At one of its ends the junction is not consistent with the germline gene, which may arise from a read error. CDR3 sequence (DNA): TGTGCCAGCAGCCGCTTAGGACAGACCTTATTTCTTTTT. This encodes CASSRLGQTLFLF. This chain uses TRBV7-9 with TRBJ1-5; a possible D gene is TRBD1 (6 bases). CDR3 length: 13 residues. The germline V gene has CDR1 SEHNR and CDR2 FQNEAQ (reference sequence).

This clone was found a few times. CDR3 DNA: TGTGCCAGCAAGGAGGAGAAGGGAAGCAATCAGCCCCAGCATTTT. It specifies CASKEEKGSNQPQHF. The rearrangement uses TRBV21-1 and TRBJ1-5. TRBV21-1 is recorded as a pseudogene. The CDR3 sequence is 15 residues long.

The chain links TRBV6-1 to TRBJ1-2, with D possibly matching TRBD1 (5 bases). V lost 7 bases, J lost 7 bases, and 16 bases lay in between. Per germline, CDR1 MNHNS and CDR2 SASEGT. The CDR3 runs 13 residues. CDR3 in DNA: TGTGCCAGCATCCTCAGCCAGGGATTTGGCTACACCTTC. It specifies CASILSQGFGYTF.

In DNA, the CDR3 is TGTGCCAGCAGCTTACTCGTGCTGAGACAGTCGGTCGAGCAGTACTTC. Its translation is CASSLLVLRQSVEQYF. This chain connects TRBV7-4 to TRBJ2-7; TRBD1 is a possible D gene (5 bases). Germline CDR1 is SGHVT and CDR2 is SQSDAQ. The CDR3 loop spans 16 amino acids. Between the trimmed V and J ends, which lost 2 bases and 6 bases, there was a span of 20 bases. Complete variable domain (other parts from reference TRBV7-4 and TRBJ2-7): GAGVSQSPRYKVAKRGRDVALRCDSISGHVTLYWYRQTLGQGSEVLTYSQSDAQRDKSGRPSGRFSAERPERSVSTLKIQRTEQGDSAVYLCASSLLVLRQSVEQYFGPGTRLTVT.

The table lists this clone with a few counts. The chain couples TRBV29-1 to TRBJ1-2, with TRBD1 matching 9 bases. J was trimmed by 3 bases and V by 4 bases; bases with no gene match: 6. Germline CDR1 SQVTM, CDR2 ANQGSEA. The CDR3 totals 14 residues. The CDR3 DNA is TGCAGCGTTGTTCCGGGACAGGGCGACTATGGCTACACCTTC. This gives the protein CSVVPGQGDYGYTF.

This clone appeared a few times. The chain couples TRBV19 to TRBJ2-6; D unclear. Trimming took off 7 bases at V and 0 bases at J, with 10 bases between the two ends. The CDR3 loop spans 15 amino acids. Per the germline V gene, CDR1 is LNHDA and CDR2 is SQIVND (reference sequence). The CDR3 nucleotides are TGTGCCAGTACTACAGATAACTCTGGGGCCAACGTCCTGACTTTC. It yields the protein CASTTDNSGANVLTF.

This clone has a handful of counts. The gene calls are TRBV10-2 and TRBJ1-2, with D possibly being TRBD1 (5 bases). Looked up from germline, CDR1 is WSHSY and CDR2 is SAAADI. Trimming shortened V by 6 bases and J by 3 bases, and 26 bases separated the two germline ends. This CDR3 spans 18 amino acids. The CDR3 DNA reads TGCGCCAGCAGGGAGCCGAAAATTACAGGCGCATTAGACTATGGCTACACCTTC. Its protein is CASREPKITGALDYGYTF.

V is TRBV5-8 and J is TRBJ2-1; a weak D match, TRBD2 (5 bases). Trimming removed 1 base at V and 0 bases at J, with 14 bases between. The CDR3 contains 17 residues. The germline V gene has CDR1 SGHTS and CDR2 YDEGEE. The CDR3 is CASSLSVGVSSYNEQFF. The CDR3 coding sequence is TGTGCCAGCAGCTTGTCGGTCGGGGTCAGCTCCTACAATGAGCAGTTCTTC.

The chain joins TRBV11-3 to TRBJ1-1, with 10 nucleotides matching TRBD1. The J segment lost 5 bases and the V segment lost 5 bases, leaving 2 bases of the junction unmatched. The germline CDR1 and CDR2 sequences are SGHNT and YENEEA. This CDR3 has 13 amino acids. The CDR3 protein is CASSRGQGTEAFF. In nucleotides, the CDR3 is TGTGCCAGCAGCCGGGGACAGGGGACTGAAGCTTTCTTT.

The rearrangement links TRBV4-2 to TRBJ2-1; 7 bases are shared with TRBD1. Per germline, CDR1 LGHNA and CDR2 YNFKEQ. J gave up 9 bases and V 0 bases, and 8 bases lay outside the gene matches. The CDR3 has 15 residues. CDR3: CASSQDRRQGVEQFF. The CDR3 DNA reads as TGTGCCAGCAGCCAAGATCGGCGACAGGGAGTTGAGCAGTTCTTC.

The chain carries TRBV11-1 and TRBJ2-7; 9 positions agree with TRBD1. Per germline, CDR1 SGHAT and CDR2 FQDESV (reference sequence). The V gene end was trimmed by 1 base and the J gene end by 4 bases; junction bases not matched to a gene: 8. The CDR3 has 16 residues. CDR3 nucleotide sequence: TGTGCCAGCAGCTTAGAAGGTACAGGGGGCAAATACGAGCAGTACTTC. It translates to CASSLEGTGGKYEQYF.

CDR3 nucleotides: TGTGCCAGCAGCCCGGGACTAGCAGGTTACGAGCAGTACTTC. Translated, it gives CASSPGLAGYEQYF. The genes are TRBV5-4 and TRBJ2-7; the match to TRBD2 covers 9 bases. The CDR3 covers 14 residues. Trimming removed 4 bases from V and 4 bases from J; junction bases left unmatched: 6. Germline V gene lookup returns CDR1 SGHNT and CDR2 YYREEE (reference sequence).

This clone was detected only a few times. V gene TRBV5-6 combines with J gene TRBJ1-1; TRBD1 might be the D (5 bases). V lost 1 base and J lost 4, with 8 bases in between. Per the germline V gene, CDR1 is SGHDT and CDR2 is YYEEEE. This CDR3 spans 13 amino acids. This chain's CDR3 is CASSLNRFTEAFF. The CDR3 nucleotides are TGTGCCAGCAGCTTGAACAGGTTCACTGAAGCTTTCTTT.